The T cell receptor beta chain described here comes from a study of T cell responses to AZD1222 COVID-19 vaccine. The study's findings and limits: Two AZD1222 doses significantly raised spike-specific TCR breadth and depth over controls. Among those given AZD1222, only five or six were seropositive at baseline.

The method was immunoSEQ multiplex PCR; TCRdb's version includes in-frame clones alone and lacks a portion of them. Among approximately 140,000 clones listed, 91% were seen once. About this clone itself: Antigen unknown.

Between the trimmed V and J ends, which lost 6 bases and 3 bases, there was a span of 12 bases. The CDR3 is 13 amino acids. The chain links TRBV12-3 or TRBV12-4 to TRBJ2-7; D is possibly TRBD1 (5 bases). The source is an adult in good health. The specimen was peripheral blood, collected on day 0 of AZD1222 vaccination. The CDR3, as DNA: TGTGCCAGCAGCAGGGTCACGGGCTACGAGCAGTACTTC. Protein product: CASSRVTGYEQYF.